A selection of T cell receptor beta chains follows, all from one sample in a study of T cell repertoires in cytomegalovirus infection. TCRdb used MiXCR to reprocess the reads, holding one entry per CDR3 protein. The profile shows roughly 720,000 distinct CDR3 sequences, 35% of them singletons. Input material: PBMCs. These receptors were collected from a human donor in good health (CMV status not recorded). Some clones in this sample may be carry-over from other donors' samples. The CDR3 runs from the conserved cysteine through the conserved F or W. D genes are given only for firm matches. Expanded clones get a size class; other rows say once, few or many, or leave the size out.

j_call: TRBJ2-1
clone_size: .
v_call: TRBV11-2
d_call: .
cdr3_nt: TGTGCCAGCAGCCCAGGTGCGCTAGCTAATAACAATGAGCAGTTCTTC
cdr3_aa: CASSPGALANNNEQFF

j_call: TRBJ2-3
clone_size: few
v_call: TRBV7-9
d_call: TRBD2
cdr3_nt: TGTGCCAGCAGCGGCCTCGGCGGGGGGATTAGCACAGATACGCAGTATTTT
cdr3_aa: CASSGLGGGISTDTQYF

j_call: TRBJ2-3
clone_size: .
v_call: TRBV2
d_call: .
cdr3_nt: TGTGCCAGCAGTGAAAACCCCACAGATACGCAGTATTTT
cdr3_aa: CASSENPTDTQYF

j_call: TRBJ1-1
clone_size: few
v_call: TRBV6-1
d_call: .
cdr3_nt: TGTGCCAGCAGCGAGGAATGGGGTATCACTGAAGCTTTCTTT
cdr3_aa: CASSEEWGITEAFF

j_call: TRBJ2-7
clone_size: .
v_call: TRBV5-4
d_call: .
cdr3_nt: TGTGCCAGCAGCTTGTCGTCCCCGGGGGTTCAGTACTTC
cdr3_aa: CASSLSSPGVQYF

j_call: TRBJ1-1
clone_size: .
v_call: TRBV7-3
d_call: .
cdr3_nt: TGTGCCAGCAGCCGGCGGTTTGACGGCACTGAAGCTTTCTTT
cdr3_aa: CASSRRFDGTEAFF

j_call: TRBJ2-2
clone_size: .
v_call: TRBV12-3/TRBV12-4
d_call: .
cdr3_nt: TGTGCCAGCAGTTTTGCTAGCGCGGTGGACACCGGGGAGCTGTTTTTT
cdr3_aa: CASSFASAVDTGELFF

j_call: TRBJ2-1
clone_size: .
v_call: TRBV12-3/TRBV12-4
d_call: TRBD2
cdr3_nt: TGTGCCAGCAGTTTGAGCGGGGTATACAATGAGCAGTTCTTC
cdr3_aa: CASSLSGVYNEQFF

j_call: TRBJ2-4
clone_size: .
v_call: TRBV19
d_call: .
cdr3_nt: TGTGCCAGTAGTATAGATAGTGGGCAGGGCAACATTCAGTACTTC
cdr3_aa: CASSIDSGQGNIQYF

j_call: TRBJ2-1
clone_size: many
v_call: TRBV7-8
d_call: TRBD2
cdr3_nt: TGTGCCAGCAGCTTACCGCTAGCGGGAAGAGGGAATGAGCAGTTCTTC
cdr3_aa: CASSLPLAGRGNEQFF

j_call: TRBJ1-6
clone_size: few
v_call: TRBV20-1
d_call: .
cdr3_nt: TGCAGTACCCTTGACAGAGCATGGAATTCACCCCTCCACTTT
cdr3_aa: CSTLDRAWNSPLHF

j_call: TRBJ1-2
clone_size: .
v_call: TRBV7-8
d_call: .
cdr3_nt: TGTGCCAGCATCCTACCGCCGGGGGGCTACACCTTC
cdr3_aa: CASILPPGGYTF